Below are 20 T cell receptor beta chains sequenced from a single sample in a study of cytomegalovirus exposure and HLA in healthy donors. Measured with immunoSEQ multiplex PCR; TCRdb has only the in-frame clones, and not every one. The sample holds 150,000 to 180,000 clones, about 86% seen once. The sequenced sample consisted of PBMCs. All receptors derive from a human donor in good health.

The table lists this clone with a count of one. CDR3 bases: TGTGCCAGCAGTCGGGGAGGGGAAAAACTGTTTTTT. Encoded protein: CASSRGGEKLFF. The rearrangement links TRBV6-5 to TRBJ1-4; D is unresolved. The ends were cut back, 5 bases at V and 8 bases at J, with 9 bases in the middle. This CDR3 is built from 12 residues. Germline CDR1 reads MNHEY; CDR2 reads SVGAGI.

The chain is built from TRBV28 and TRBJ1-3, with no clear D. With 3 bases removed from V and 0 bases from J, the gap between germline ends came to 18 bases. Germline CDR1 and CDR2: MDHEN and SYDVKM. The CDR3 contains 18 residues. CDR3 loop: CASSFSNFGLSSGNTIYF. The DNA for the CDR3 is TGTGCCAGCAGTTTTTCTAATTTCGGGTTGAGCTCTGGAAACACCATATATTTT.

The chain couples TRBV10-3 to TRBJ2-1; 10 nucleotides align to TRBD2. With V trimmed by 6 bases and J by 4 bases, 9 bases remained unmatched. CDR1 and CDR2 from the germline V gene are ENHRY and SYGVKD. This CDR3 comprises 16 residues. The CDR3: CAIRGSLAGEYNEQFF. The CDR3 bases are TGTGCCATCAGGGGGAGTCTAGCGGGGGAGTACAATGAGCAGTTCTTC.

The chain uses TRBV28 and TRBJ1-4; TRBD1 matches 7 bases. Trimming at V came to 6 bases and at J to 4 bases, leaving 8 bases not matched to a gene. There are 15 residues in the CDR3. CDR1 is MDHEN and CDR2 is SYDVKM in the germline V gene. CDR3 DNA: TGTGCCAGCAGCATCCTTGACAGGGATAATGAAAAACTGTTTTTT. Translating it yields CASSILDRDNEKLFF.

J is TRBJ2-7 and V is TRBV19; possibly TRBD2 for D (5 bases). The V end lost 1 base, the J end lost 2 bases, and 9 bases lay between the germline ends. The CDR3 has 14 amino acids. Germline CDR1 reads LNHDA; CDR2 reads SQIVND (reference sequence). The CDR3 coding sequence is TGTGCCAGTAGTATAGCTTCGGGGACCTACGAGCAGTACTTC. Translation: CASSIASGTYEQYF.

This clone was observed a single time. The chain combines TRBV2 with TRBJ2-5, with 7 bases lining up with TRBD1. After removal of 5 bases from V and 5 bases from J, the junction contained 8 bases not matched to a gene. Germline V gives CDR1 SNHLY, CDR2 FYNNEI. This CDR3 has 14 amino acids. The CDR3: CASSLTGVAETQYF. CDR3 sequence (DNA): TGTGCCAGCAGTCTTACAGGGGTCGCCGAGACCCAGTACTTC.

The CDR3 loop reads CASSLLGPRVTEAFF. The CDR3 region has the DNA TGTGCCAGCAGCTTGTTAGGCCCGAGGGTCACTGAAGCTTTCTTT. The rearrangement joins TRBV5-6 to TRBJ1-1; D is unresolved. The CDR3 contains 15 residues. V gave up 1 base and J gave up 4 bases, with 14 bases separating them. CDR1 SGHDT and CDR2 YYEEEE come from the germline V gene.

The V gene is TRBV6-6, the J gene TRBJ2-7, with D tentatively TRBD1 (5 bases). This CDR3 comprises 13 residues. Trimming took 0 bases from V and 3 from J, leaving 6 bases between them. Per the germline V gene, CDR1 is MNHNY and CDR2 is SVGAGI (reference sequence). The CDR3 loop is CASSYSDSYEQYF. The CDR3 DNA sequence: TGTGCCAGCAGTTACTCAGACAGCTACGAGCAGTACTTC.

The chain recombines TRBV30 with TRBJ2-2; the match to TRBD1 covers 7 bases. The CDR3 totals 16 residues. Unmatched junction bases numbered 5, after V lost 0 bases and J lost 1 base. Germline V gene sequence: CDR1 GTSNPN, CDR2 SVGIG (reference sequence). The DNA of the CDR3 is TGTGCCTGGAGTGTACGCAGGACAGGGAACACCGGGGAGCTGTTTTTT. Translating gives CAWSVRRTGNTGELFF.

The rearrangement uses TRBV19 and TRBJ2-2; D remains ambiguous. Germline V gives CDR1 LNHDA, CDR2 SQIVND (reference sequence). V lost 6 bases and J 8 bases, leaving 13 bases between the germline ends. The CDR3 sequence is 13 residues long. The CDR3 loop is CASSAAVVGELFF. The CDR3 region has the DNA TGTGCCAGTAGCGCGGCCGTGGTGGGGGAGCTGTTTTTT.

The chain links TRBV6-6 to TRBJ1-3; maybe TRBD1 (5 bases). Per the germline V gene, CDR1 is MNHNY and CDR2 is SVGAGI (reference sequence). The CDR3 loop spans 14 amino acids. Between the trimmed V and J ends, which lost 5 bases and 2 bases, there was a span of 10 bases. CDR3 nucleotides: TGTGCCAGCAGTCCAGGGACTCCTGGAAACACCATATATTTT. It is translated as CASSPGTPGNTIYF.

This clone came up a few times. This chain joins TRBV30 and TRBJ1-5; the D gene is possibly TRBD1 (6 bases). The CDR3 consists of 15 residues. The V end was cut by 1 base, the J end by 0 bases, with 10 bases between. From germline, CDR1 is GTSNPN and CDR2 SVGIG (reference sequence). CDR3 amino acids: CAWSEGQSSNQPQHF. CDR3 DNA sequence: TGTGCCTGGAGTGAAGGACAGTCTAGCAATCAGCCCCAGCATTTT.

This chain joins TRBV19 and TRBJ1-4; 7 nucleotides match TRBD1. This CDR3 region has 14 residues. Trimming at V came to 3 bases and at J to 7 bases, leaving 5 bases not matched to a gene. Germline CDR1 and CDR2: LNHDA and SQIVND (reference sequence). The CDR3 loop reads CASSILTGPEKLFF. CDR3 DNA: TGTGCCAGTAGTATTCTGACAGGGCCTGAAAAACTGTTTTTT.

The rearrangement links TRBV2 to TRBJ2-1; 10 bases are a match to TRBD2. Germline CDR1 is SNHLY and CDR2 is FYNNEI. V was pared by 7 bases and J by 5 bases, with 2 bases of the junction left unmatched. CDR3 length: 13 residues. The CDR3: CASTTSGHNEQFF. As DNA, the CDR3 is TGTGCCAGCACGACTAGCGGGCACAATGAGCAGTTCTTC.

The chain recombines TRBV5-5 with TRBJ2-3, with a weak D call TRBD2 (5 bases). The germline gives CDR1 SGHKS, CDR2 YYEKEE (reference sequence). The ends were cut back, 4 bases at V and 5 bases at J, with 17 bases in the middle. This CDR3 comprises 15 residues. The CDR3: CASSKAGVMVDTQYF. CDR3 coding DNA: TGTGCCAGCAGCAAGGCCGGGGTGATGGTAGATACGCAGTATTTT.

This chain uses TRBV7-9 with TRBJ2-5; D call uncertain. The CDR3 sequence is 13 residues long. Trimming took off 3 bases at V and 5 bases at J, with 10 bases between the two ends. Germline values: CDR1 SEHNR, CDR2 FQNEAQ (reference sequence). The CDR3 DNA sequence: TGTGCCAGCAGCTTTGGGTTGAGGGAGACCCAGTACTTC. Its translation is CASSFGLRETQYF.

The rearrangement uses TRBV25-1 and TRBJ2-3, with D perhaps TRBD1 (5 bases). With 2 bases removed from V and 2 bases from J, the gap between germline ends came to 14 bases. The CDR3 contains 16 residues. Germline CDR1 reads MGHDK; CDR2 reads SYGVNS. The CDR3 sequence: CASSERRGHNTDTQYF. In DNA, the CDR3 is TGTGCCAGCAGTGAAAGAAGGGGCCACAACACAGATACGCAGTATTTT.

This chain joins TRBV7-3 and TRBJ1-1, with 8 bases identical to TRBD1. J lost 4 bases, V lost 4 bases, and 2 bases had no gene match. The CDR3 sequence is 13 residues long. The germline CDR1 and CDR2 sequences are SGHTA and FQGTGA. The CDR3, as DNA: TGTGCCAGCAGCTACGACAGGGGCACTGAAGCTTTCTTT. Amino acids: CASSYDRGTEAFF.

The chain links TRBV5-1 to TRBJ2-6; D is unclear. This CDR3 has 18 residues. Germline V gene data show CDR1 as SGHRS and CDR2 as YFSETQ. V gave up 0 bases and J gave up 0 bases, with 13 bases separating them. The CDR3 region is CASSLEKFTSSGANVLTF. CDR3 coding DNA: TGCGCCAGCAGCTTGGAGAAGTTCACAAGCTCTGGGGCCAACGTCCTGACTTTC.

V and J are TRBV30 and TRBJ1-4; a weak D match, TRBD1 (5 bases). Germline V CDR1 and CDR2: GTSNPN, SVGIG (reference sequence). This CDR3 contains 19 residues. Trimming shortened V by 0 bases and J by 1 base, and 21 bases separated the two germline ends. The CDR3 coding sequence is TGTGCCTGGAGTGTAGGGCCCCGGGGGATTAAAAGAACTAATGAAAAACTGTTTTTT. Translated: CAWSVGPRGIKRTNEKLFF.